This TCR beta chain is drawn from a study of blood T cell repertoires in COVID-19. In the study overall: Collection of acute and convalescent COVID-19 samples took place in the United States, Italy and Spain. From T cells, B-cell-depleted T cells, or PBMCs came the material, which was cDNA or gDNA.

This clone was detected only once. Original data processing: From reference gene primer amplification, estimates of nucleated cell counts were derived. The repertoire was sequenced with immunoSEQ multiplex PCR; TCRdb's copy has only in-frame clones and lacks some. V and J calls and clone size are copied from that table; D and trimming were computed from the DNA. The sample carries roughly 150,000 clones, 81% recorded once. CDR1 and CDR2 from the germline V gene are MNHEY and SVGAGI. Trimming left V 4 bases short and J 5 bases short, with 17 bases between. CDR3 length equals 15 residues. Sample: peripheral blood. The chain is built from TRBV6-5 and TRBJ2-5; the D gene is possibly TRBD1 (6 bases). The receptor comes from a man in his sixties with active or convalescent COVID-19. CDR3 DNA: TGTGCCAGCAGTTCCCAAGCAGGGGCACTGGAGACCCAGTACTTC. Its translation: CASSSQAGALETQYF.